The rows below give T cell receptor beta chains drawn from one sample of a study of blood T cell repertoires in COVID-19. Using immunoSEQ multiplex PCR, the repertoire was profiled, and TCRdb retains in-frame clones only, with some absent. Of more than 400,000 clones listed, 87% are singletons. Sequencing input: PBMCs or T cells enriched from blood (not recorded which). These receptor sequences come from a woman between 18 and 29 years old who had recovered from COVID-19. Each CDR3 is given with its conserved first and last residue. The D gene is left open where the match is weak. Size values are once, few and many counts, or a class for expanded clones, and some rows have none.

>NA|few|TRBJ1-5|TRBV28
TGTGCCAGCTTAGAGGATCAAGGCCAGCCCCAGCATTTT
CASLEDQGQPQHF
>NA|NA|TRBJ2-7|TRBV11-3
TGTGCCAGCAGCTTGGACAGATCCTACGAGCAGTACTTC
CASSLDRSYEQYF
>NA|NA|TRBJ1-1|TRBV7-2
TGTGCCAGCAGCCCGACCGACCGGGAGGGAACTGAAGCTTTCTTT
CASSPTDREGTEAFF
>NA|NA|TRBJ1-2|TRBV4-2
TGTGCCAGCAGCCAAGACCGAAGGGGCGCGAGGGGCTACACCTTC
CASSQDRRGARGYTF
>NA|NA|TRBJ1-6|TRBV2
TGTGCCAGCAATAGGGGCAGGGTGGACTCACCCCTCCACTTT
CASNRGRVDSPLHF
>TRBD2|NA|TRBJ2-1|TRBV7-2
TGTGCCAGCAGCTTAAACCGGGAGGGGGGGAGCTCCTACAATGAGCAGTTCTTC
CASSLNREGGSSYNEQFF
>NA|NA|TRBJ1-1|TRBV4-1
TGCGCCAGCAGCCAAGATGGGACAAGACACACTGAAGCTTTCTTT
CASSQDGTRHTEAFF
>NA|NA|TRBJ1-5|TRBV2
TGTGCCAGCAGTCGGACGGGGTATAGCAATCAGCCCCAGCATTTT
CASSRTGYSNQPQHF
>NA|NA|TRBJ1-3|TRBV10-3
TGTGCCATCAGAGAACTACAGGGAGTGGGAAACACCATATATTTT
CAIRELQGVGNTIYF
>NA|NA|TRBJ2-2|TRBV19
TGTGCCAGTAGTATTGGAGGAGACGGGGAGCTGTTTTTT
CASSIGGDGELFF
>TRBD1|once|TRBJ1-2|TRBV5-1
TGCGCCAGCAAGCTGACAGGGAGCGGTAATGGCTACACCTTC
CASKLTGSGNGYTF
>NA|few|TRBJ1-5|TRBV28
TGTGCCAGCAGTTTACCCGACAGTACCAATCAGCCCCAGCATTTT
CASSLPDSTNQPQHF
>TRBD1|NA|TRBJ1-1|TRBV5-6
TGTGCCAGCAGCTCCTTGACAGGGGAGGCTTTCTTT
CASSSLTGEAFF
>TRBD2|NA|TRBJ2-5|TRBV5-4
TGTGCCAGCACCATTCGGGGGGATACACAAGAGACCCAGTACTTC
CASTIRGDTQETQYF
>TRBD2|once|TRBJ2-3|TRBV5-1
TGCGCCAGCAGGATAGCGGGGCGGAGCACAGATACGCAGTATTTT
CASRIAGRSTDTQYF
>NA|NA|TRBJ1-1|TRBV18
TGTGCCAGCTCACCACTCAGGGTTGGCGGGGGGCGCCGGGATGAAGCTTTCTTT
CASSPLRVGGGRRDEAFF
>NA|NA|TRBJ2-6|TRBV21-1
NA
CASSNRFGQGIPGANVLTF
>NA|few|TRBJ1-1|TRBV21-1
TGTGCCAGCAGCCCTGCTGGGACAAAGGGAGAATTTGGGGACACTGAAGCTTTCTTT
CASSPAGTKGEFGDTEAFF
>NA|NA|TRBJ1-1|TRBV30
TGTGCCTGGAGTGTATTCGGCGGACACCCCAATACCGAGAACACTGAAGCTTTCTTT
CAWSVFGGHPNTENTEAFF
>TRBD2|NA|TRBJ2-2|TRBV19
TGTGCCAGTTCGGGACTAGCGGGGGAAGGCACCGGGGAGCTGTTTTTT
CASSGLAGEGTGELFF
>NA|NA|TRBJ2-7|TRBV6-1
TGTGCCAGCAGTGAAGAGGAATCGGGACACCGCCCCTACGAGCAGTACTTC
CASSEEESGHRPYEQYF
>NA|NA|TRBJ2-7|TRBV6-1
TGTGCCAGCAGTGAAATGCCCGGGGACGAGCAGTACTTC
CASSEMPGDEQYF
>NA|few|TRBJ1-2|TRBV3-1/TRBV3-2
TGTGCCAGCAGCCAAGCTCCCTTCGTTAACTATGGCTACACCTTC
CASSQAPFVNYGYTF
>NA|NA|TRBJ1-1|TRBV7-2
TGTGCCAGCAGCTTCGGGGGGCCTACTGAAGCTTTCTTT
CASSFGGPTEAFF
>NA|NA|TRBJ1-3|TRBV14
TGTGCCAGCAAGCCACCCGGGGGCTCTGGAAACACCATATATTTT
CASKPPGGSGNTIYF
>NA|NA|TRBJ2-7|TRBV10-3
TGTGCCATCAGTGTGCTCGGGGGTCGGGGGCAGTACTTC
CAISVLGGRGQYF
>NA|NA|TRBJ1-5|TRBV19
TGTGCCAGTAGTGGGGCCGCGTTCAATCAGCCCCAGCATTTT
CASSGAAFNQPQHF
>NA|NA|TRBJ2-7|TRBV4-1
TGCGCCAGCAGCCAAGTAAGCGGAAGCGAGCAGTACTTC
CASSQVSGSEQYF
>TRBD2|NA|TRBJ2-1|TRBV29-1
TGCAGCGTTGGGGAGGGCTACCCGACTACCCCCTACAATGAGCAGTTCTTC
CSVGEGYPTTPYNEQFF
>NA|once|TRBJ1-5|TRBV3-1/TRBV3-2
TGTGCCAGCAGCCAGAGCAGTCAAGGGGATCAGCCCCAGCATTTT
CASSQSSQGDQPQHF
>TRBD1|NA|TRBJ2-2|TRBV5-1
TGCGCCAGCAGTCGGACCGGGACAGGGGCAGAATACACCGGGGAGCTGTTTTTT
CASSRTGTGAEYTGELFF
>NA|NA|TRBJ1-1|TRBV2
TGTGCCAGCAGTGAAACCCAGGGATGGGACACTGAAGCTTTCTTT
CASSETQGWDTEAFF
>NA|once|TRBJ2-7|TRBV5-1
TGCGCCAGCAGCTCGACAGGATACGAGCAGTACTTC
CASSSTGYEQYF
>TRBD2|NA|TRBJ2-3|TRBV9
TGTGCCAGCAGTTCACCGGGGGGGCCAGATACGCAGTATTTT
CASSSPGGPDTQYF
>NA|NA|TRBJ1-1|TRBV30
TGTGCCTGGAGTGTCGGAGCCCCCCATGAAGCTTTCTTT
CAWSVGAPHEAFF
>TRBD1|NA|TRBJ1-2|TRBV30
TGTGCCTGGAAACAGGGGGGAGACTATGGCTACACCTTC
CAWKQGGDYGYTF
>NA|NA|TRBJ2-3|TRBV10-2
TGCGCCAGCAGTGAAGACAGAATGGGAGATACGCAGTATTTT
CASSEDRMGDTQYF
>NA|few|TRBJ1-3|TRBV7-8
TGTGCCAGCAGCTCTGAGAGGGAACCAGGGGAATATCGGGGAAACACCATATATTTT
CASSSEREPGEYRGNTIYF
>TRBD1|NA|TRBJ1-4|TRBV19
TGTGCCAGTTCGGGGGACAGGGTAAAAAAACTGTTTTTT
CASSGDRVKKLFF
>NA|NA|TRBJ1-1|TRBV7-9
TGTGCCAGCAGCTCCGACAGGAGACACGGCAGGCCTGAAGCTTTCTTT
CASSSDRRHGRPEAFF
>NA|once|TRBJ1-2|TRBV30
TGTGCCTGGACCCTAACCCCGGGATCCAACTATGGCTACACCTTC
CAWTLTPGSNYGYTF
>NA|NA|TRBJ1-1|TRBV27
TGTGCCAGCAGTTTGTGGGGAGGAGGGATGAACACTGAAGCTTTCTTT
CASSLWGGGMNTEAFF